This entry features one TCR beta chain sequence. Its antigen is currently unknown. This CDR3 contains 16 residues. V trimming: 4 bases; J trimming: 1 base; junction bases outside the gene matches: 11. Germline values: CDR1 DFQATT, CDR2 SNEGSKA (reference sequence). The sample originates from a study of T-cell memory formation after mild COVID-19. General observations from the study: Clones that contracted clustered mainly in CM and EM if CD4+ and in EMRA if CD8+. Contracting clones from day 15 to 85 had balanced CD4/CD8; later expanders favoured CD4+. What remained unconfirmed was the SARS-CoV-2 specificity of second-wave clones peaking on day 37.

A single record per CDR3 protein comes from TCRdb applying MiXCR to the 5' RACE reads. Of under 600,000 distinct CDR3 sequences detected, roughly 21% appear once; the ten largest clones hold about 8.4%. This clonotype originated in an adult woman who had mild COVID-19 (a few samples of this study predate the infection). Cell type and time point are not known. V gene TRBV20-1 combines with J gene TRBJ1-1; TRBD1 matches 8 bases. The sequenced sample consisted of PBMCs or a T cell subset sorted from them (not recorded which). The CDR3 reads CSATFRQGTGNTEAFF. The CDR3 DNA reads as TGCAGTGCTACCTTTCGGCAAGGGACAGGGAACACTGAAGCTTTCTTT.